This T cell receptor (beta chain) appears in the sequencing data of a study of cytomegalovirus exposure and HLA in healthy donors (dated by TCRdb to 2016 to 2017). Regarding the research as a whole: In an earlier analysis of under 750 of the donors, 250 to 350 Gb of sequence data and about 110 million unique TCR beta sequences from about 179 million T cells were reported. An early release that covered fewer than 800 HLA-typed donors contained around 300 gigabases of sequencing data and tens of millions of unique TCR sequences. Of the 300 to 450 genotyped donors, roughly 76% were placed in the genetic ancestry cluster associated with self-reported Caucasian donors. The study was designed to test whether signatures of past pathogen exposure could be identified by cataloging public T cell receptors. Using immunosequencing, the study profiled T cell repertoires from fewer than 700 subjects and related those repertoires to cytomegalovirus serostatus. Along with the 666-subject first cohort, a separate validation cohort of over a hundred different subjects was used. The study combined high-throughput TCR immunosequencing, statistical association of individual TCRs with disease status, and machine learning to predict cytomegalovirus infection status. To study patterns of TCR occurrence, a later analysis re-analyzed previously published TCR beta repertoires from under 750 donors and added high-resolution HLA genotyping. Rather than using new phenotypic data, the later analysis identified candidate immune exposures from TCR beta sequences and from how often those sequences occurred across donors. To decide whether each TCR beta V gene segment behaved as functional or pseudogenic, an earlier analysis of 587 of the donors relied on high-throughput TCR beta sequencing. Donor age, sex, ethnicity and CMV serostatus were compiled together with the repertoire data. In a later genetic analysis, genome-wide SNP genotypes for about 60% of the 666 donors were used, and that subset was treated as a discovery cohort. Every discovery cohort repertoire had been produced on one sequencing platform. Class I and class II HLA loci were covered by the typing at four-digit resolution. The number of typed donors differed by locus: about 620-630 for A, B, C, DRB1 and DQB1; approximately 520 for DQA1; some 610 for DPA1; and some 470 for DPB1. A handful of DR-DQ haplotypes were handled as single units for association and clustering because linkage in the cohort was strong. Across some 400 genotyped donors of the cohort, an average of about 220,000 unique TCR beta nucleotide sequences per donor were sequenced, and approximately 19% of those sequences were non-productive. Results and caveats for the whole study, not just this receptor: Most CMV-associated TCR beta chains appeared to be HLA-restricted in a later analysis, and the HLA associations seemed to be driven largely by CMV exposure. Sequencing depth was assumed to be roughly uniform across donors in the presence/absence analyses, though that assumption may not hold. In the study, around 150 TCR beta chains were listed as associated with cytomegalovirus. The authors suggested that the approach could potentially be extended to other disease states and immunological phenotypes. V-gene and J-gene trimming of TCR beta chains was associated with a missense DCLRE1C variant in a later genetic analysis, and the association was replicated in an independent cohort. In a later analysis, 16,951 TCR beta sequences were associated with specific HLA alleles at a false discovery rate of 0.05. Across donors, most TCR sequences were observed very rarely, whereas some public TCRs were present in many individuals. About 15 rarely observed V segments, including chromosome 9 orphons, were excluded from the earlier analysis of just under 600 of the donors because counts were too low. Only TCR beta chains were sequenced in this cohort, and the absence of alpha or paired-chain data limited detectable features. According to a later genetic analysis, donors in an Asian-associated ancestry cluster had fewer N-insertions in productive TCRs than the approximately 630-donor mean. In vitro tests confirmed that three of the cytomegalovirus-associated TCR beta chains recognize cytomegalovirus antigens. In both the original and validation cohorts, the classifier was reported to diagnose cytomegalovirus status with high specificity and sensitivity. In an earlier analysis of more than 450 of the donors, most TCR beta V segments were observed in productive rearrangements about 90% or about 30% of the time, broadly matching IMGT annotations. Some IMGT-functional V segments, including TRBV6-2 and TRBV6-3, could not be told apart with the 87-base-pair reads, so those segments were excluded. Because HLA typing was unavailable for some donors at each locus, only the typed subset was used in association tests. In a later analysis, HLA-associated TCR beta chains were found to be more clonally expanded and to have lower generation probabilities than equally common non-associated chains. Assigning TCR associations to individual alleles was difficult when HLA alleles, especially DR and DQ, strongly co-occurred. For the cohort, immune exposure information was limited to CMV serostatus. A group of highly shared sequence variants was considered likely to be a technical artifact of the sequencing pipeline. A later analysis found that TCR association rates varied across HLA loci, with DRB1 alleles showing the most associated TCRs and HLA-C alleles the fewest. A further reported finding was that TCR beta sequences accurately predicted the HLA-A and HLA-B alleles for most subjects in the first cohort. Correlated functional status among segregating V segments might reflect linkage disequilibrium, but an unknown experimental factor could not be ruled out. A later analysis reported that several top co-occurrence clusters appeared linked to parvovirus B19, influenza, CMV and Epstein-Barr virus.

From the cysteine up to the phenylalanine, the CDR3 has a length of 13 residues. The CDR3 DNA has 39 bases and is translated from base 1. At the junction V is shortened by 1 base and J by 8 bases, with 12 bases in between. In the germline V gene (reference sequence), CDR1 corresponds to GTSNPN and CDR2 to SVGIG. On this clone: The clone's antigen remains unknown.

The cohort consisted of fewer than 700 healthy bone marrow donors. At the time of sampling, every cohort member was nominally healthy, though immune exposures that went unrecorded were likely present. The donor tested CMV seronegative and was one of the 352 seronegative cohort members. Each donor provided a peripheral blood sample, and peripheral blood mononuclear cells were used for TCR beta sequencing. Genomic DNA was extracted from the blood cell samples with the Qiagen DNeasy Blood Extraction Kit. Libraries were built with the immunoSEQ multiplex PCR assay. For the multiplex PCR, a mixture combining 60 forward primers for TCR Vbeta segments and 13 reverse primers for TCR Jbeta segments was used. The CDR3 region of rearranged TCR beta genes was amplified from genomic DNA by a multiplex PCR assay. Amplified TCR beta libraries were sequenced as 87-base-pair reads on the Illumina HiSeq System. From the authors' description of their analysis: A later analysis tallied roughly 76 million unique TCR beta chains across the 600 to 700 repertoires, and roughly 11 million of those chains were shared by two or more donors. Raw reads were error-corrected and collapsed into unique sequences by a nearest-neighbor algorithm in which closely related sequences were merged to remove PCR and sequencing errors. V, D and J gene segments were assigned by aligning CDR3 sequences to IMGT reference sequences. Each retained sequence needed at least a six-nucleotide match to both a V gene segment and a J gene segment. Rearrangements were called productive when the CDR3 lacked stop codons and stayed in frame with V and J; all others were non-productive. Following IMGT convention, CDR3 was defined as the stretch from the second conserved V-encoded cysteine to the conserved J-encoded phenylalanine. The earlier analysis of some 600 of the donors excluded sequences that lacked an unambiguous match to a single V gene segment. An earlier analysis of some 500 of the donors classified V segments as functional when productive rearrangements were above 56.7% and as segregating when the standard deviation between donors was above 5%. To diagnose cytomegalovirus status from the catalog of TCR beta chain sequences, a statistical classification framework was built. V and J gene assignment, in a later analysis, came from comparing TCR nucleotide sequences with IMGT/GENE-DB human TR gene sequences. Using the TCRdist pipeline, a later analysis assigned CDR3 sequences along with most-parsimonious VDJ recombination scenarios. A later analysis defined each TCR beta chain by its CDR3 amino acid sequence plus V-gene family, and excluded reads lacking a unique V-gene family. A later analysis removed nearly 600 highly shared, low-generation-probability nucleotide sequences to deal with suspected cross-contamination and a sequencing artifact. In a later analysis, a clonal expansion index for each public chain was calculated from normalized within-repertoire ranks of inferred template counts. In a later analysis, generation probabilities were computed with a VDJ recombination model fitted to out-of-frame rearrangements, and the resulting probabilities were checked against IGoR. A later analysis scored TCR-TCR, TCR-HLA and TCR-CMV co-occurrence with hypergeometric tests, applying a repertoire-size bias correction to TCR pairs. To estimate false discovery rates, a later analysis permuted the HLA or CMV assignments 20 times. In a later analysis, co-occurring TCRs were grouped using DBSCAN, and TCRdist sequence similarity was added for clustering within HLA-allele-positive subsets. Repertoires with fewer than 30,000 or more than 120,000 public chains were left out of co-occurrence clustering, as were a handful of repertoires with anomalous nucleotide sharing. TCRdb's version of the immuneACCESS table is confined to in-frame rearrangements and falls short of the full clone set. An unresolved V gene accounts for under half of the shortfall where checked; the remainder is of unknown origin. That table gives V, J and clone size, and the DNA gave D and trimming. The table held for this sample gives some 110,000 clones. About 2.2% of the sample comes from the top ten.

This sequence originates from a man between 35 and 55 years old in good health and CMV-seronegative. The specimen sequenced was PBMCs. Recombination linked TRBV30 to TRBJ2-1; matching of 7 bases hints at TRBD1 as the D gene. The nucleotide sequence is TGTGCCTGGAGTGGTGGCAGGGGGGATGAGCAGTTCTTC. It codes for CAWSGGRGDEQFF.